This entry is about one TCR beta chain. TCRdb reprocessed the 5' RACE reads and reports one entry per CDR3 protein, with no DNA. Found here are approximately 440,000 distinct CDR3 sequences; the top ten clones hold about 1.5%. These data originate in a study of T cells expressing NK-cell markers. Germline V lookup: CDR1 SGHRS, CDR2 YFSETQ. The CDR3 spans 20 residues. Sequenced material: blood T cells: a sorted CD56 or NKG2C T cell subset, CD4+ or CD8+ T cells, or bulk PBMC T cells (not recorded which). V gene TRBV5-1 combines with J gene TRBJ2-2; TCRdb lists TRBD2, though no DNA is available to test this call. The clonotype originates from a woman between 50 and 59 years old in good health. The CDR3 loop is CASSSGLAGGVSANTGELFF.